The 19 T cell receptor beta chains below come from one sample, sequenced in a study of radiation and T cells in renal cell carcinoma. Documented time point: baseline pretreatment blood. Treatment indicated: 15 Gy SBRT to primary tumor, nephrectomy 4 weeks later. The repertoire was sequenced with immunoSEQ multiplex PCR; TCRdb's copy has only in-frame clones and lacks some. The sample lists roughly 130,000 clones, approximately 90% occurring once. Sample: blood, taken from a patient whose treatment included radiotherapy and nephrectomy. These receptors originate from a woman in her fifties or sixties with renal cell carcinoma.

The chain couples TRBV30 to TRBJ1-5; D is uncertain. Germline values: CDR1 GTSNPN, CDR2 SVGIG (reference sequence). V was shortened by 5 bases and J by 2 bases, with 7 bases between the two germline ends. This CDR3 is built from 12 residues. This CDR3 is CAWGGGNQPQHF. The CDR3 DNA follows: TGTGCCTGGGGAGGTGGCAATCAGCCCCAGCATTTT.

This clone has only a few counts. V usage is TRBV7-2 and J usage is TRBJ1-2, with 10 bases lining up with TRBD1. This CDR3 has 14 residues. Trimming at V came to 5 bases and at J to 5 bases, leaving 5 bases not matched to a gene. CDR1 and CDR2 (germline): SGHTA, FQGNSA. In DNA, the CDR3 is TGTGCCAGCAGCCCGGGGGACAGGGGATATGGCTACACCTTC. Protein: CASSPGDRGYGYTF.

The chain carries TRBV7-8 and TRBJ1-2; D unresolved. Germline V gene data show CDR1 as SGHVS and CDR2 as FQNEAQ. With 5 bases removed from V and 5 bases from J, the gap between germline ends came to 12 bases. CDR3 length equals 13 residues. CDR3 protein: CASSPDALYGYTF. In nucleotides, the CDR3 is TGTGCCAGCAGCCCAGACGCGTTATATGGCTACACCTTC. The variable domain in full, with the rest retrieved from reference TRBV7-8 and TRBJ1-2, is GAGVSQSPRYKVAKRGQDVALRCDPISGHVSLFWYQQALGQGPEFLTYFQNEAQLDKSGLPSDRFFAERPEGSVSTLKIQRTQQEDSAVYLCASSPDALYGYTFGSGTRLTVV.

The genes are TRBV18 and TRBJ2-7; possible D gene TRBD2, 5 bases. Trimming removed 5 bases from V and 0 bases from J, with 14 bases in between. There are 15 residues in the CDR3. CDR1 KGHSH and CDR2 LQKENI come from the germline V gene. The DNA of the CDR3 is TGTGCCAGCTCAGATGTCGGAGGATTCTCCTACGAGCAGTACTTC. Translating it yields CASSDVGGFSYEQYF.

This rearrangement joins TRBV6-1 to TRBJ2-7; TRBD1 matches at 9 bases. CDR3 size: 15 residues. Germline CDR1 MNHNS, CDR2 SASEGT. The V segment lost 6 bases and the J segment 3 bases; nucleotides outside the gene matches: 9. The CDR3 coding sequence is TGTGCCAGCAGCCTGGGACAGGGTCGAGACTACGAGCAGTACTTC. Protein product: CASSLGQGRDYEQYF.

The rearrangement links TRBV15 to TRBJ2-7, with D perhaps matching TRBD2 (6 bases). There are 16 residues in the CDR3. With 3 bases removed from V and 3 bases from J, the gap between germline ends came to 18 bases. Germline-derived CDR1 and CDR2 are LNHNV and YYDKDF (reference sequence). The CDR3 DNA reads TGTGCCACCAGCAGGGGGGTCGGAGGGGCAAACTACGAGCAGTACTTC. Its protein is CATSRGVGGANYEQYF. The full variable domain, its missing parts supplied by reference TRBV15 and TRBJ2-7, is DAMVIQNPRYQVTQFGKPVTLSCSQTLNHNVMYWYQQKSSQAPKLLFHYYDKDFNNEADTPDNFQSRRPNTSFCFLDIRSPGLGDTAMYLCATSRGVGGANYEQYFGPGTRLTVT.

Only a few counts were recorded for this clone. The chain combines TRBV11-2 with TRBJ1-2; D may be TRBD1 (6 bases). The length of the CDR3 is 13 residues. Germline V lookup: CDR1 SGHAT, CDR2 FQNNGV. Trimming took 0 bases from V and 4 from J, leaving 6 bases between them. The CDR3 loop reads CASSLEGGYGYTF. The CDR3 DNA reads TGTGCCAGCAGCTTAGAAGGGGGCTATGGCTACACCTTC.

The V and J genes are TRBV2 and TRBJ2-7; TRBD2 agrees at 9 bases. V shed 3 bases and J 1 base; nucleotides not matched to a gene: 4. CDR1 is SNHLY, CDR2 FYNNEI, per germline. The length of the CDR3 is 15 residues. CDR3: CASSEGLAVSYEQYF. DNA of the CDR3: TGTGCCAGCAGTGAGGGACTAGCCGTTTCCTACGAGCAGTACTTC.

The chain carries TRBV5-5 and TRBJ1-5; 7 positions agree with TRBD1. Germline values: CDR1 SGHKS, CDR2 YYEKEE (reference sequence). The CDR3 length is 14 residues. The V gene end was trimmed by 4 bases and the J gene end by 11 bases; junction bases not matched to a gene: 12. CDR3 bases: TGTGCCAGCAGCCAAGGAGGGGGCGAACATACCCAGCATTTT. It yields the protein CASSQGGGEHTQHF. Full variable domain (remainder filled in from reference TRBV5-5 and TRBJ1-5): DAGVTQSPTHLIKTRGQQVTLRCSPISGHKSVSWYQQVLGQGPQFIFQYYEKEERGRGNFPDRFSARQFPNYSSELNVNALLLGDSALYLCASSQGGGEHTQHFGDGTRLSIL.

This sequence joins TRBV7-3 and TRBJ2-2, with D perhaps assigned TRBD1 or TRBD2 (6 bases each). CDR3 size: 16 residues. Trimming cost V 4 bases and J 4 bases, with 16 bases left between them. From germline, CDR1 is SGHTA and CDR2 FQGTGA. CDR3 coding DNA: TGTGCCAGCAGCTCCAATGGGGGGCAGGGCACCGGGGAGCTGTTTTTT. Amino acids: CASSSNGGQGTGELFF.

This clone was counted between two and nine times. The V and J genes are TRBV6-1 and TRBJ1-6; D is undetermined. The germline CDR1 and CDR2 sequences are MNHNS and SASEGT. The CDR3 totals 12 residues. V lost 1 base to trimming and J lost 10 bases, with 5 bases between them. In DNA form, the CDR3 reads TGTGCCAGCAGTGAAGAAAGATCACCCCTCCACTTT. It yields the protein CASSEERSPLHF.

Only one count was recorded for this clone. The chain employs TRBV9 and TRBJ2-5, with 9 bases that match TRBD2. Germline V lookup: CDR1 SGDLS, CDR2 YYNGEE. The CDR3 spans 16 residues. The trim removed 4 bases at V and 5 bases at J, leaving 12 bases unmatched. Here the CDR3 DNA reads TGTGCCAGCAGCCCCGGAGGCGGGGGGGCCGGGGAGACCCAGTACTTC. This sequence encodes CASSPGGGGAGETQYF.

The chain uses TRBV6-5 and TRBJ1-2, with TRBD1 matching over 8 bases. Trimming took 7 bases from V and 2 from J; bases not matched to a gene: 6. CDR3 length: 14 residues. Germline loops: CDR1 MNHEY, CDR2 SVGAGI. The CDR3 spells CASTRTGSNYGYTF. Written as DNA, the CDR3 is TGTGCCAGCACCCGGACAGGGAGCAACTATGGCTACACCTTC.

The chain joins TRBV4-3 to TRBJ1-1; D possibly corresponds to TRBD1 (6 bases). V lost 1 base and J lost 4, with 10 bases in between. Germline V gene sequence: CDR1 LGHNA, CDR2 YSLEER. The CDR3 runs 14 residues. This CDR3 is CASSQVVGGTEAFF. In DNA form, the CDR3 reads TGCGCCAGCAGCCAAGTCGTAGGGGGCACTGAAGCTTTCTTT.

The chain uses TRBV30 and TRBJ2-7; D gene uncertain. V gave up 4 bases and J gave up 1 base, with 8 bases separating them. The CDR3 covers 12 residues. Per the germline V gene, CDR1 is GTSNPN and CDR2 is SVGIG (reference sequence). CDR3 sequence reads: CAWKGISYEQYF. The CDR3 DNA follows: TGTGCCTGGAAGGGCATTTCCTACGAGCAGTACTTC.

The rearrangement links TRBV4-2 to TRBJ2-5; a weak D match, TRBD2 (7 bases). CDR3 length equals 16 residues. Trimming took 2 bases from V and 2 from J, leaving 15 bases between them. Germline CDR1 and CDR2: LGHNA and YNFKEQ. CDR3 protein: CASSQLGGGVQETQYF. In nucleotides, the CDR3 is TGTGCCAGCAGCCAACTGGGAGGGGGGGTACAAGAGACCCAGTACTTC.

In DNA form, the CDR3 reads TGTGCCAGCAGCTTCCCAGGGGTATACTCTGGGGCCAACGTCCTGACTTTC. Translated: CASSFPGVYSGANVLTF. The J gene is TRBJ2-6, the V gene TRBV7-9, with D perhaps matching TRBD1 (6 bases). The germline gives CDR1 SEHNR, CDR2 FQNEAQ (reference sequence). The CDR3 length is 17 residues. V was pared by 3 bases and J by 0 bases, with 12 bases between.

This rearrangement joins TRBV23-1 to TRBJ2-5; D is possibly TRBD1 or TRBD2 (5 bases each). TRBV23-1 is an open reading frame whose function is uncertain. This CDR3 is built from 16 residues. With 2 bases removed from V and 5 bases from J, the gap between germline ends came to 18 bases. CDR3 amino acids: CASSQARDAPRETQYF. The CDR3 bases are TGCGCCAGCAGTCAAGCCCGGGACGCACCTCGGGAGACCCAGTACTTC.

V usage is TRBV11-2 and J usage is TRBJ2-7; 9 bases map to TRBD2. The CDR3 consists of 16 residues. CDR1 is SGHAT and CDR2 is FQNNGV in the germline V gene. V shed 3 bases, J shed 3 bases, and the junction held 9 bases outside the gene matches. For the CDR3, the DNA is TGTGCCAGCAGCTTCCTGACGCTAGCGGGGATCTACGAGCAGTACTTC. It encodes CASSFLTLAGIYEQYF.